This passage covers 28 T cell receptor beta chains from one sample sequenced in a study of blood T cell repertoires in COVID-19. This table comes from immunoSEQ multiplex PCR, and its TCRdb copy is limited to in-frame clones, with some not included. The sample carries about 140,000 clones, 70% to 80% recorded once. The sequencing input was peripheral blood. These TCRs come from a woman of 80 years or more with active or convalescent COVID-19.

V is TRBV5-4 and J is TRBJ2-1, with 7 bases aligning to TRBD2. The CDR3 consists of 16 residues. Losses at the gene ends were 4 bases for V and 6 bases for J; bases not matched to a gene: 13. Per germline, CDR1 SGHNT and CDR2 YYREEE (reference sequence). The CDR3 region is CASSNPGLRFSNEQFF. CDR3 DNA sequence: TGTGCCAGCAGCAACCCGGGACTAAGATTCTCCAATGAGCAGTTCTTC. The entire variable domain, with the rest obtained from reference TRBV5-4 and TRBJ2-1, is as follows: ETGVTQSPTHLIKTRGQQVTLRCSSQSGHNTVSWYQQALGQGPQFIFQYYREEENGRGNFPPRFSGLQFPNYSSELNVNALELDDSALYLCASSNPGLRFSNEQFFGPGTRLTVL.

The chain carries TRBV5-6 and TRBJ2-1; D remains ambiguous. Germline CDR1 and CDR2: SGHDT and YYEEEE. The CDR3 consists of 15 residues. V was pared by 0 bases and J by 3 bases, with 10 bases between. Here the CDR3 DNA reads TGTGCCAGCAGCTTGGTCGGCCAGGACTACAATGAGCAGTTCTTC. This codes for CASSLVGQDYNEQFF.

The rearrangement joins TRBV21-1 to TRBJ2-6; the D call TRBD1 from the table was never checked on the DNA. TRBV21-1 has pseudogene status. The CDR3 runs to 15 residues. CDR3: CASSAGQAGANVLTF. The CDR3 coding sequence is TGTGCCAGCAGCGCAGGACAGGCTGGGGCCAACGTCCTGACTTTC.

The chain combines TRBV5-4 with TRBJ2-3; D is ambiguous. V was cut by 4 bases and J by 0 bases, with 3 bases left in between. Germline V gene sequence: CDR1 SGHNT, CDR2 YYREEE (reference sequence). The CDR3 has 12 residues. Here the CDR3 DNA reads TGTGCCAGCAGCCTCAGCACAGATACGCAGTATTTT. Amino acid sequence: CASSLSTDTQYF.

CDR3 residues: CASSPGLAGGSYEQYF. Written as DNA, the CDR3 is TGTGCCAGCAGCCCAGGACTAGCGGGGGGCTCCTACGAGCAGTACTTC. The chain is built from TRBV7-2 and TRBJ2-7; 14 nucleotides align to TRBD2. V trimming: 5 bases; J trimming: 0 bases; junction bases outside the gene matches: 3. CDR1 and CDR2 (germline): SGHTA, FQGNSA. The CDR3 runs to 16 residues.

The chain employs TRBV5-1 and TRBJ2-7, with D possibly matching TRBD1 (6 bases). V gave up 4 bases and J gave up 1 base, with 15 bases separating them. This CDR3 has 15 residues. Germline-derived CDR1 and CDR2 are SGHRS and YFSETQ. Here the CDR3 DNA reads TGCGCCAGCAGCACCCTGGGGACAAATTCCTACGAGCAGTACTTC. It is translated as CASSTLGTNSYEQYF.

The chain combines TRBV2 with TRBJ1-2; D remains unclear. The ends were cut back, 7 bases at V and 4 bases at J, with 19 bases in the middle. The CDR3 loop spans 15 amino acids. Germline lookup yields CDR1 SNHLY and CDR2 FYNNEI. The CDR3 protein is CASKNTNTAIYGYTF. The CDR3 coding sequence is TGTGCCAGCAAAAATACGAACACAGCCATCTATGGCTACACCTTC.

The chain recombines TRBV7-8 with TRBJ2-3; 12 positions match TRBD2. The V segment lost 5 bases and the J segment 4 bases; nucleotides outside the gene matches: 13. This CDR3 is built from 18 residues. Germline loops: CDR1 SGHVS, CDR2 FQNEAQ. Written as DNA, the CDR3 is TGTGCCAGCAGCACCCAACTCCTAGCGGGGGGGCGGTCAGATACGCAGTATTTT. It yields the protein CASSTQLLAGGRSDTQYF.

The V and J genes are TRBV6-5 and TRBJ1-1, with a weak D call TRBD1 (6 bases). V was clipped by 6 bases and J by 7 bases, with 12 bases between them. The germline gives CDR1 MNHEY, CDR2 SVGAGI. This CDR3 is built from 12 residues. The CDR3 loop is CASRQLRGEAFF. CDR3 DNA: TGTGCCAGCAGACAGCTCAGGGGTGAAGCTTTCTTT.

CDR3 amino acids: CASSVDRIQETQYF. CDR3 DNA: TGTGCCAGCTCAGTGGACAGAATCCAAGAGACCCAGTACTTC. The chain uses TRBV18 and TRBJ2-5, with D perhaps TRBD1 (6 bases). Trimming stripped 5 bases from V and 1 base from J, with 11 bases between. The CDR3 runs 14 residues. Germline CDR1 and CDR2: KGHSH and LQKENI.

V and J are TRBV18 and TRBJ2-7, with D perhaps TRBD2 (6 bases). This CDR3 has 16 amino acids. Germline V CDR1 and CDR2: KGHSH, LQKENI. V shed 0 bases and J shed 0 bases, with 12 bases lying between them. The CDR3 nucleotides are TGTGCCAGCTCACCACCGTACGGAGGGAGCTCCTACGAGCAGTACTTC. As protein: CASSPPYGGSSYEQYF.

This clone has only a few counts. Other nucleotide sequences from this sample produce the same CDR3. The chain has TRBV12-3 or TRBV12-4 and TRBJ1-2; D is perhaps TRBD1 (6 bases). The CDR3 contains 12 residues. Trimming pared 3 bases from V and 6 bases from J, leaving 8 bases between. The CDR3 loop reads CASSFAGDGYTF. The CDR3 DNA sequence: TGTGCCAGCAGTTTCGCAGGGGATGGCTACACCTTC.

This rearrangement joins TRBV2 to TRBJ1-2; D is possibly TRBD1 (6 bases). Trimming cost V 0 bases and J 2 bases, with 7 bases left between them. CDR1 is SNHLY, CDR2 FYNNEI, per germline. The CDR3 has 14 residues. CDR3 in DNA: TGTGCCAGCAGTGAAGCGAGGGGGAACTATGGCTACACCTTC. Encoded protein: CASSEARGNYGYTF.

The CDR3 is CASSDSKGGDFPAEQFF. The DNA for the CDR3 is TGTGCCAGCAGTGACTCAAAAGGAGGGGACTTTCCTGCTGAGCAGTTCTTC. The rearrangement joins TRBV6-4 to TRBJ2-1; TRBD2 is a possible D gene (6 bases). This CDR3 spans 17 amino acids. Germline V CDR1 and CDR2: MRHNA, SNTAGT. Trimming stripped 0 bases from V and 9 bases from J, with 21 bases between.

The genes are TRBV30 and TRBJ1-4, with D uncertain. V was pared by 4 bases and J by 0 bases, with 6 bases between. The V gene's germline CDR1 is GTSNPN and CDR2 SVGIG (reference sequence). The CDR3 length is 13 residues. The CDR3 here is CAWNYATNEKLFF. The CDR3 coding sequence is TGTGCCTGGAACTACGCAACTAATGAAAAACTGTTTTTT.

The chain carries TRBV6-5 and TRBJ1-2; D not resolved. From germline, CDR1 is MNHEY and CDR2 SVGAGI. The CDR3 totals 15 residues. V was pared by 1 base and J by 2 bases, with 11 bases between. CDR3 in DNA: TGTGCCAGCAGTTACTTGAACAGCAAGAACTATGGCTACACCTTC. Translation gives CASSYLNSKNYGYTF.

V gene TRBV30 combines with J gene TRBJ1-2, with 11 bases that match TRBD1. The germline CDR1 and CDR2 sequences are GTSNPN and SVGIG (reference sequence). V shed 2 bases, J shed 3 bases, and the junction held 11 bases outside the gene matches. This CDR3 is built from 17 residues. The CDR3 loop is CAWSRDRQGQGDYGYTF. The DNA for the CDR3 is TGTGCCTGGAGTCGGGACCGTCAGGGACAGGGGGACTATGGCTACACCTTC.

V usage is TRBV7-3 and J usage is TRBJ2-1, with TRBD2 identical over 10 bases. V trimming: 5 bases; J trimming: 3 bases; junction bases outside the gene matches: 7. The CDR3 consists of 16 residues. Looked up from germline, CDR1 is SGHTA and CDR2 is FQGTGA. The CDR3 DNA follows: TGTGCCAGCAGCCCAAGCGGGGGGGCCGGCTACAATGAGCAGTTCTTC. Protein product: CASSPSGGAGYNEQFF.

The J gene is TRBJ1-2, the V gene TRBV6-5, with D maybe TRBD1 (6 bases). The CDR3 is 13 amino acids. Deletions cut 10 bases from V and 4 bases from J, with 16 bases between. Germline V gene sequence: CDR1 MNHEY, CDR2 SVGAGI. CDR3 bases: TGTGCCAATAACCGGGGGGGCACCTATGGCTACACCTTC. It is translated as CANNRGGTYGYTF.

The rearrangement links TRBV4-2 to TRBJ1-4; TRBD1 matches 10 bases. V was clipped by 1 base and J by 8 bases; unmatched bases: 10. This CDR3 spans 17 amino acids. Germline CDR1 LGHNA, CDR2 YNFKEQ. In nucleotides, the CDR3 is TGTGCCAGCAGCCAAGCGGGGACAGGGGAGTATCCGGAAAAACTGTTTTTT. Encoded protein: CASSQAGTGEYPEKLFF.

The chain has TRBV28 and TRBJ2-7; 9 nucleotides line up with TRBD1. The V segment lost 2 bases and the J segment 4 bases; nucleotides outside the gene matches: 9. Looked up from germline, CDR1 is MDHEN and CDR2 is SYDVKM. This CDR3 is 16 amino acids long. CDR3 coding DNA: TGTGCCAGCAGTTTAATTCCGGGACAGGGCCAATACGAGCAGTACTTC. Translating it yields CASSLIPGQGQYEQYF.

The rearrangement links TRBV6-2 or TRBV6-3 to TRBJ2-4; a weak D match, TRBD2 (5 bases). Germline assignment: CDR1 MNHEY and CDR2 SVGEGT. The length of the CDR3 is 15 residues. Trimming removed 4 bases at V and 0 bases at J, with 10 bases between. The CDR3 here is CASSFRGIAKNIQYF. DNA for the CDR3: TGTGCCAGCAGTTTTCGGGGAATAGCCAAAAACATTCAGTACTTC.

The CDR3 reads CASSRESYEQYF. CDR3 nucleotides: TGTGCCAGCAGCCGGGAGTCGTACGAGCAGTACTTC. The chain links TRBV5-4 to TRBJ2-7, with D possibly being TRBD2 (6 bases). The CDR3 is 12 residues long. Trimming removed 4 bases at V and 4 bases at J, with 9 bases between. The V gene's germline CDR1 is SGHNT and CDR2 YYREEE (reference sequence).

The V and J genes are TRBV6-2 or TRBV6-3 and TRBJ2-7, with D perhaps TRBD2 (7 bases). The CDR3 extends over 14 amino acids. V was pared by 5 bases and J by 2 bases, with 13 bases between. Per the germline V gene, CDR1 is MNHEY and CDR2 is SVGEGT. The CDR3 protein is CASSGGAGAYEQYF. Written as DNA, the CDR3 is TGTGCCAGCAGTGGGGGCGCGGGGGCCTACGAGCAGTACTTC.

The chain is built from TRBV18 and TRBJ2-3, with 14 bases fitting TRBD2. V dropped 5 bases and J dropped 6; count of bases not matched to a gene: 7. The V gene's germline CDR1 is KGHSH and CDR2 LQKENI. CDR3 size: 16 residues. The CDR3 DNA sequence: TGTGCCAGCTCAACCCGACTAGCGGGGGGGGTGGATACGCAGTATTTT. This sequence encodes CASSTRLAGGVDTQYF.

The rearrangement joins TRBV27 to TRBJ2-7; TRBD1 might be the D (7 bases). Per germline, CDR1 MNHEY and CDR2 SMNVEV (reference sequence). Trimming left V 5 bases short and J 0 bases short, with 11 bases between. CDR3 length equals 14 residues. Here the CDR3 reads CASSGGDSSYEQYF. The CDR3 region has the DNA TGTGCCAGCAGTGGAGGGGACAGCTCCTACGAGCAGTACTTC.

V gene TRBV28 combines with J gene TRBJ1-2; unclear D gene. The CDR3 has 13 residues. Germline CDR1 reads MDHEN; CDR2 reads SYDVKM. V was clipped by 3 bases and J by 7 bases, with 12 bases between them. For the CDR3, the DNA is TGTGCCAGCAGTTTCTCCAGGTCTCCTGGCTACACCTTC. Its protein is CASSFSRSPGYTF.

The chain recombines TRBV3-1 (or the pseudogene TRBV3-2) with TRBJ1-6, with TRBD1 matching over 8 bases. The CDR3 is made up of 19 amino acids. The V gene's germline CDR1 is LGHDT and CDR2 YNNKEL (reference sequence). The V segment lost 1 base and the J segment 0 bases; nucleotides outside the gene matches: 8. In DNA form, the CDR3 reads TGTGCCAGCAGCCAAGCCCGCAGGGGGCTAAGCTCCTATAATTCACCCCTCCACTTT. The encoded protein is CASSQARRGLSSYNSPLHF.